The T cell receptor (beta chain) under discussion was sequenced for a study of blood T cell repertoires in COVID-19. V lost 2 bases, J lost 0 bases, and 11 bases lay in between. Germline V gene data show CDR1 as MNHEY and CDR2 as SVGEGT. The CDR3 is made up of 15 amino acids. Researchers sorted participants into cohorts using their self-reported clinical history. Using immunoSEQ multiplex PCR, the repertoire was profiled, and TCRdb retains in-frame clones only, with some absent. The table records approximately 180,000 clones, roughly 87% of them present only once. The chain uses TRBV6-2 or TRBV6-3 and TRBJ2-7; no reliable D call. Input material: PBMCs or T cells enriched from blood (not recorded which). This receptor was identified in a woman between 35 and 50 years old with acute COVID-19. The CDR3, as DNA: TGTGCCAGCAGTTACGAGGCTTCTAACTCCTACGAGCAGTACTTC. Residues: CASSYEASNSYEQYF.